These T cell receptor beta chains were read from a single sample in a study of neurological immune-mediated disorders. TCRdb re-analysed the 5' RACE reads in MiXCR, keeping a single row per CDR3 protein. The repertoire consists of about 74,000 distinct CDR3 sequences, with 5.2% occurring once and the leading ten covering around 6.8%. Material for sequencing was PBMCs. The receptors stem from a man younger than 35 with multiple sclerosis. Both conserved end residues are part of each CDR3. The D gene is left open where the match is weak. Only part of the rows carry a size: once, few, many, or a class if the clone is expanded.

>TRBV9|TRBD2|many|TRBJ2-2
CASSGWGGTNTGELFF
TGTGCCAGCAGCGGATGGGGGGGAACGAACACCGGGGAGCTGTTTTTT
>TRBV5-1|-|many|TRBJ2-6
CASSWLPGLYSGANVLTF
TGCGCCAGCAGCTGGTTGCCGGGACTGTACTCTGGGGCCAACGTCCTGACTTTC
>TRBV12-3/TRBV12-4|-|-|TRBJ2-2
CVTQYTGELFF
TGTGTCACCCAATACACCGGGGAGCTGTTTTTT
>TRBV27|TRBD1|many|TRBJ2-2
CASSPTGSGELFF
TGTGCCAGCAGTCCGACAGGGTCCGGGGAGCTGTTTTTT
>TRBV6-2/TRBV6-3|-|many|TRBJ1-5
CASRRGVDQPQHF
TGTGCCAGCAGACGGGGAGTGGATCAGCCCCAGCATTTT
>TRBV10-3|-|many|TRBJ2-1
CAISELAGAYNEQFF
TGTGCCATCAGTGAGTTGGCAGGAGCTTACAATGAGCAGTTCTTC
>TRBV29-1|-|many|TRBJ1-4
CSVDVGYSNQGKLFF
TGCAGCGTTGATGTGGGGTACAGCAACCAGGGGAAACTGTTTTTT
>TRBV5-1|-|-|TRBJ2-5
CASSLALGQGDLETQYF
TGCGCCAGCAGCTTGGCCTTGGGGCAGGGCGATTTGGAGACCCAGTACTTC
>TRBV5-1|-|many|TRBJ2-3
CASSVGGPADTQYF
TGCGCCAGCAGCGTGGGGGGGCCGGCAGATACGCAGTATTTT
>TRBV20-1|-|many|TRBJ2-3
CSASRTTDTQYF
TGCAGTGCTAGCCGGACCACAGATACGCAGTATTTT
>TRBV20-1|-|many|TRBJ2-5
CSAVGGTQETQYF
TGCAGTGCCGTGGGGGGGACACAAGAGACCCAGTACTTC
>TRBV5-1|-|-|TRBJ2-7
CASSLSWESSYEQYF
TGCGCCAGCAGCTTGAGTTGGGAGTCGTCCTACGAGCAGTACTTC
>TRBV7-9|-|many|TRBJ2-1
CASSPDGGAYNEQFF
TGTGCCAGCAGCCCAGATGGGGGCGCATACAATGAGCAGTTCTTC
>TRBV20-1|-|many|TRBJ1-5
CSASGRGRNQPQHF
TGCAGTGCTAGCGGTCGGGGCCGCAATCAGCCCCAGCATTTT
>TRBV11-2|TRBD2|-|TRBJ2-1
CASSLGTSGSGEQFF
TGTGCCAGCAGCCTCGGGACTAGCGGGAGTGGTGAGCAGTTCTTC
>TRBV7-3|TRBD1|-|TRBJ1-2
CASSLGDRGGYTF
TGTGCCAGCAGCTTGGGCGACAGGGGGGGCTACACCTTC
>TRBV5-6|-|many|TRBJ2-4
CASSLGGLVAKNIQYF
TGTGCCAGCAGCTTGGGAGGGCTCGTAGCCAAAAACATTCAGTACTTC
>TRBV11-2|-|few|TRBJ2-1
CASSSWRDHNEQFF
TGTGCCAGCAGCTCCTGGCGGGACCACAATGAGCAGTTCTTC
>TRBV5-1|-|many|TRBJ2-1
CASSFNSGGGHEQFF
TGCGCCAGCAGCTTTAATTCCGGGGGCGGCCATGAGCAGTTCTTC
>TRBV6-1|-|many|TRBJ2-7
CASKAGIYEQYF
TGTGCCAGCAAAGCAGGGATATACGAGCAGTACTTC
>TRBV20-1|-|many|TRBJ2-1
CSARDSGDEQFF
TGCAGTGCTAGAGATAGTGGGGATGAGCAGTTCTTC
>TRBV14|-|-|TRBJ1-5
CASSGSNSNQPQNF
TGTGCCAGCAGCGGTTCCAATAGCAATCAGCCCCAGAATTTT
>TRBV27|-|many|TRBJ1-2
CASSLMGADGYTF
TGTGCCAGCAGTTTAATGGGGGCGGATGGCTACACCTTC
>TRBV12-3/TRBV12-4|TRBD2|many|TRBJ2-1
CASTTWGGTYNEQFF
TGTGCCAGCACCACTTGGGGGGGAACCTACAATGAGCAGTTCTTC
>TRBV20-1|TRBD1|many|TRBJ1-5
CSAKTGWDNQPQHF
TGCAGTGCAAAGACAGGGTGGGACAATCAGCCCCAGCATTTT
>TRBV7-9|TRBD1|-|TRBJ1-4
CASSPGQGWNEKLFF
TGTGCCAGCAGCCCGGGACAGGGATGGAATGAAAAACTGTTTTTT
>TRBV7-2|-|many|TRBJ1-2
CASSSGPGNGYGYTF
TGTGCCAGCAGCTCGGGACCGGGGAACGGCTATGGCTACACCTTC
>TRBV7-3|TRBD2|many|TRBJ2-3
CASSFPAGGPDTQYF
TGTGCCAGCAGCTTCCCGGCGGGGGGGCCTGATACGCAGTATTTT
>TRBV9|TRBD1|-|TRBJ1-3
CASSTGTGGYGKTIYF
TGTGCCAGCAGCACCGGGACAGGGGGCTATGGAAAAACCATATATTTT
>TRBV29-1|-|many|TRBJ2-7
CSVGSYEQYF
TGCAGCGTTGGATCCTACGAGCAGTACTTC
>TRBV7-8|-|many|TRBJ2-7
CASSLERWGREQYF
TGTGCCAGCAGCTTAGAGCGGTGGGGGCGCGAGCAGTACTTC
>TRBV3-1|-|few|TRBJ2-3
CASSPRRGEADTQYF
TGTGCCAGCAGCCCAAGGAGGGGAGAAGCAGATACGCAGTATTTT
>TRBV5-1|-|many|TRBJ2-1
CASSLEGTNEQFF
TGCGCCAGCAGCTTAGAGGGGACTAATGAGCAGTTCTTC
>TRBV9|TRBD2|many|TRBJ2-2
CASSVIAGGATGELFF
TGTGCCAGCAGCGTTATAGCGGGGGGGGCCACCGGGGAGCTGTTTTTT
>TRBV5-1|TRBD1|many|TRBJ1-2
CASSLGQGSYGYTF
TGCGCCAGCAGCTTGGGACAGGGATCCTATGGCTACACCTTC
>TRBV7-9|TRBD1|many|TRBJ2-5
CASSLALGTGVEETQYF
TGTGCCAGCAGCTTAGCGCTTGGGACAGGGGTCGAAGAGACCCAGTACTTC
>TRBV7-8|-|many|TRBJ1-3
CASSLVPTVNTIYF
TGTGCCAGCAGCTTAGTTCCGACTGTAAACACCATATATTTT
>TRBV20-1|-|-|TRBJ1-6
CSAMGLGSPLNF
TGCAGTGCTATGGGATTGGGTTCACCCCTCAACTTT
>TRBV27|-|many|TRBJ2-7
CASSPRGGASYEQYF
TGTGCCAGCAGCCCCAGGGGGGGGGCCTCCTACGAGCAGTACTTC
>TRBV29-1|-|-|TRBJ2-2
CSAPGPGNTGELFF
TGCAGCGCCCCGGGGCCGGGGAACACCGGGGAGCTGTTTTTT
>TRBV19|TRBD1|few|TRBJ1-1
CACRDRGNEGAFF
TGTGCCTGCCGGGACAGGGGAAATGAAGGAGCTTTCTTT
>TRBV5-5|-|many|TRBJ2-7
CASSTAPLTYEQYF
TGTGCCAGCAGCACAGCCCCCCTTACCTACGAGCAGTACTTC
>TRBV10-2|TRBD2|many|TRBJ2-3
CASTETSGRARTDTQYF
TGCGCCAGCACTGAGACTAGCGGGAGGGCCCGGACAGATACGCAGTATTTT
>TRBV18|-|many|TRBJ2-3
CASSPGMGDTQYF
TGTGCCAGCTCCCCCGGGATGGGAGATACGCAGTATTTT